Described below is a single T cell receptor (beta chain) sequence and its context. These data originate in a study of OX40 agonist ivuxolimab in advanced cancers. Study in general: Ivuxolimab, an antibody acting as an agonist of OX40 (CD134), was used to treat patients. Three dose-escalation patients had partial responses: one with hepatocellular carcinoma and two with cutaneous melanoma. It was permissible to have had prior anti-PD-1, anti-PD-L1 or anti-CTLA-4 therapy, and around 40% had some. Patients in dose escalation had liver, melanoma, kidney or head and neck cancers.

The assay was immunoSEQ multiplex PCR, and TCRdb's table has in-frame clones only and misses some. The sample consists of some 80,000 clones, 90% to 95% of them appearing once. V was shortened by 5 bases and J by 7 bases, with 18 bases between the two germline ends. Germline values: CDR1 SGHTA, CDR2 FQGNSA. The CDR3 length is 15 residues. The source was CD4+ or CD8+ T cells sorted from blood, collected in a trial of the OX40 agonist ivuxolimab. This chain connects TRBV7-2 to TRBJ2-1; weak D call: TRBD2 (6 bases). This TCR was sampled from an adult with an advanced solid tumor such as melanoma, head and neck, liver or kidney cancer. The CDR3 protein is CASSPDGLLSNEQFF. The CDR3 nucleotides read TGTGCCAGCAGCCCGGATGGACTACTCTCGAATGAGCAGTTCTTC.